The 30 T cell receptor beta chains given below trace back to one sample, sequenced in a study of T cell repertoires in cytomegalovirus infection. TCRdb independently ran MiXCR on the reads; one entry per CDR3 protein. The sample yields over 150,000 distinct CDR3 sequences, around 15% seen once. Source material: PBMCs. The receptors stem from a human donor in good health (CMV status not recorded). Some clones in this sample may be carry-over from other donors' samples.

About this clonotype itself: One end of the junction varies from germline; a read error may be responsible. The chain employs TRBV7-7 and TRBJ2-2; 7 bases map to TRBD2. The germline gives CDR1 SSHAT, CDR2 FNYEAQ (reference sequence). This CDR3 has 16 amino acids. The CDR3 DNA follows: TGTGCTAGCAGCTTAGTTGTGTCAGCGGGAACCGGGGAGCTGTTTTTT. Encoded protein: CASSLVVSAGTGELFF.

This clonotype was detected many times. The chain uses TRBV7-9 and TRBJ2-2; D is undetermined. The ends were cut back, 11 bases at V and 8 bases at J, with 21 bases in the middle. The CDR3 covers 14 residues. From germline, CDR1 is SEHNR and CDR2 FQNEAQ (reference sequence). The CDR3 region is CAYDRRVNVGELFF. The CDR3 coding sequence is TGTGCCTACGATAGAAGAGTAAACGTGGGGGAGCTGTTTTTT.

This clonotype was observed a few times. The J gene is TRBJ2-5, the V gene TRBV12-5; D unresolved. Looked up from germline, CDR1 is LGHNT and CDR2 is FRNRAP. The CDR3 loop spans 13 amino acids. V was cut by 7 bases and J by 2 bases, with 11 bases left in between. The CDR3 spells CASATSAQETQYF. CDR3 bases: TGTGCTAGTGCGACGTCAGCGCAAGAGACCCAGTACTTC.

This clonotype has ten or more counts. This chain connects TRBV7-8 to TRBJ1-5; TRBD1 agrees at 8 bases. Germline V gene lookup returns CDR1 SGHVS and CDR2 FQNEAQ. Trimming at V came to 0 bases and at J to 0 bases, leaving 4 bases not matched to a gene. This CDR3 comprises 17 residues. For the CDR3, the DNA is TGTGCCAGCAGCTTAGCCCGTGGACAGGGTAGCAATCAGCCCCAGCATTTT. Protein sequence: CASSLARGQGSNQPQHF.

This clonotype occurred many times. The chain has TRBV7-2 and TRBJ2-7; D not certain. Trimming removed 5 bases from V and 6 bases from J, with 11 bases in between. The CDR3 sequence is 12 residues long. Germline CDR1 and CDR2: SGHTA and FQGNSA. The DNA of the CDR3 is TGTGCCAGCAGCAAAGGGTATGTCGAGCAGTACTTC. This translates into CASSKGYVEQYF.

The chain is built from TRBV29-1 and TRBJ2-2, with D possibly being TRBD1 (5 bases). Germline assignment: CDR1 SQVTM and CDR2 ANQGSEA. The CDR3 is made up of 15 amino acids. V lost 4 bases to trimming and J lost 5 bases, with 17 bases between them. CDR3 DNA sequence: TGCAGCGTTGCCCCTATTGAAGGGGCGACCGGGGAGCTGTTTTTT. It is translated as CSVAPIEGATGELFF.

Concerning this clonotype: Germline and junction disagree at one end, which may indicate a read error. The chain uses TRBV29-1 and TRBJ2-2; the D gene is possibly TRBD1 (6 bases). CDR3 length: 13 residues. Germline CDR1 reads SQVTM; CDR2 reads ANQGSEA. CDR3 in amino acids: CSVEDGDTWELFF. As DNA, the CDR3 is TGCAGCGTTGAAGATGGGGACACCTGGGAGCTGTTTTTT.

This clonotype came up many times. This sequence joins TRBV6-2 or TRBV6-3 and TRBJ2-1, with 8 positions matching TRBD2. This CDR3 is 17 amino acids long. The germline CDR1 and CDR2 sequences are MNHEY and SVGEGT. V trimming: 5 bases; J trimming: 6 bases; junction bases outside the gene matches: 15. CDR3 in amino acids: CASSRRASGFTGNEQFF. DNA of the CDR3: TGTGCCAGCAGTCGCCGGGCTAGCGGGTTTACAGGCAATGAGCAGTTCTTC.

This clonotype showed up just a few times. The gene calls are TRBV12-3 or TRBV12-4 and TRBJ2-3; D is possibly TRBD2 (6 bases). The CDR3 is 15 residues long. V lost 6 bases to trimming and J lost 4 bases, with 17 bases between them. The CDR3, as DNA: TGTGCCAGCAGCCTGTCTGGAGGGGCCGCAGATACGCAGTATTTT. It is translated as CASSLSGGAADTQYF.

This clonotype has just a few counts. CDR3 residues: CASSLTGTAKETQYF. As DNA, the CDR3 is TGCGCCAGCAGCTTAACCGGGACAGCCAAAGAGACCCAGTACTTC. This chain uses TRBV5-1 with TRBJ2-5; 7 nucleotides match TRBD1. With V trimmed by 2 bases and J by 3 bases, 7 bases remained unmatched. This CDR3 comprises 15 residues. Germline loops: CDR1 SGHRS, CDR2 YFSETQ.

This clonotype was recorded at least ten times. V and J are TRBV5-6 and TRBJ2-4, with TRBD1 identical over 9 bases. Germline V gene lookup returns CDR1 SGHDT and CDR2 YYEEEE. The CDR3 is 18 amino acids. V lost 0 bases and J lost 6; bases outside the gene matches: 13. The CDR3 sequence is CASSLAGRGQGVRNIQYF. CDR3 sequence (DNA): TGTGCCAGCAGCTTGGCTGGTAGGGGACAGGGCGTTAGAAACATTCAGTACTTC.

This clonotype was counted between two and nine times. The chain employs TRBV10-2 and TRBJ1-5; D might be TRBD1 (5 bases). V gave up 0 bases and J gave up 4 bases, with 19 bases separating them. This CDR3 is 18 amino acids long. Germline V gives CDR1 WSHSY, CDR2 SAAADI. The DNA of the CDR3 is TGCGCCAGCAGTGAGTCCCGGGTGGGGACCCCCAGAAATCAGCCCCAGCATTTT. This codes for CASSESRVGTPRNQPQHF.

This clonotype showed up many times. The CDR3 bases are TGCAGTGCTAGGGACAGGGGAAAAGAAAAACTGTTTTTT. Its protein is CSARDRGKEKLFF. The rearrangement uses TRBV20-1 and TRBJ1-4, with 9 nucleotides matching TRBD1. From germline, CDR1 is DFQATT and CDR2 SNEGSKA (reference sequence). Trimming removed 3 bases from V and 8 bases from J; junction bases left unmatched: 4. The CDR3 has 13 residues.

This clonotype was counted between two and nine times. This chain joins TRBV7-6 and TRBJ2-1; 11 nucleotides match TRBD2. V lost 5 bases, J lost 1 base, and 4 bases stayed unmatched. Per the germline V gene, CDR1 is SGHVS and CDR2 is FNYEAQ. This CDR3 has 16 residues. CDR3 nucleotide sequence: TGTGCCAGCAGCATTAGCGGGGGGGCGTCCTACAATGAGCAGTTCTTC. It specifies CASSISGGASYNEQFF.

V usage is TRBV5-5 and J usage is TRBJ2-1; D gene ambiguous. V lost 3 bases, J lost 3 bases, and 13 bases lay in between. The CDR3 length is 15 residues. In germline, CDR1 is SGHKS, CDR2 YYEKEE (reference sequence). CDR3 amino acids: CASSSKGRYYNEQFF. The CDR3 nucleotides are TGTGCCAGCAGCTCCAAGGGTAGATACTACAATGAGCAGTTCTTC.

This clonotype appeared many times. Written as DNA, the CDR3 is TGTGCCAGCAGCTCCCGAATACCCGTAGGCCGGGTGGCGAACACTGAAGCTTTCTTT. Amino acid sequence: CASSSRIPVGRVANTEAFF. The gene calls are TRBV7-8 and TRBJ1-1; D gene ambiguous. This CDR3 comprises 19 residues. The V gene's germline CDR1 is SGHVS and CDR2 FQNEAQ. V dropped 4 bases and J dropped 1 base, with 25 bases sitting between them.

This clonotype occurred a few times. The chain is built from TRBV27 and TRBJ1-4; possible D gene TRBD1, 5 bases. Germline V gene sequence: CDR1 MNHEY, CDR2 SMNVEV (reference sequence). The CDR3 totals 15 residues. Trimming took 3 bases from V and 7 from J, leaving 15 bases between them. The CDR3: CASSFTGRGVEKLFF. The CDR3 DNA follows: TGTGCCAGCAGTTTCACGGGGCGCGGGGTTGAAAAACTGTTTTTT.

The chain employs TRBV20-1 and TRBJ1-5; the D gene is possibly TRBD1 (5 bases). Between the trimmed V and J ends, which lost 3 bases and 15 bases, there was a span of 15 bases. CDR3 length: 11 residues. The germline gives CDR1 DFQATT, CDR2 SNEGSKA (reference sequence). For the CDR3, the DNA is TGCAGTGCTAGTAAGGGGTCAGAAGGGCATTTT. Translation gives CSASKGSEGHF.

This clonotype was counted once. The V call is TRBV7-2, the J call TRBJ2-7; D is uncertain. The germline V gene encodes CDR1 SGHTA and CDR2 FQGNSA. There are 15 residues in the CDR3. With 7 bases removed from V and 1 base from J, the gap between germline ends came to 17 bases. The CDR3 DNA reads TGTGCCAGCAATTTAACCCGAAAAGGGTCCTACGAGCAGTACTTC. Amino acids: CASNLTRKGSYEQYF. Full variable domain (remainder filled in from reference TRBV7-2 and TRBJ2-7): GAGVSQSPSNKVTEKGKDVELRCDPISGHTALYWYRQSLGQGLEFLIYFQGNSAPDKSGLPSDRFSAERTGGSVSTLTIQRTQQEDSAVYLCASNLTRKGSYEQYFGPGTRLTVT.

J is TRBJ1-3 and V is TRBV15; D unclear. V shed 1 base and J shed 1 base, with 2 bases lying between them. Germline assignment: CDR1 LNHNV and CDR2 YYDKDF (reference sequence). The CDR3 has 13 amino acids. CDR3 residues: CATSRVSGNTIYF. CDR3 DNA sequence: TGTGCCACCAGCAGAGTTTCTGGAAACACCATATATTTT.

In its sample, this clonotype was seen many times. J is TRBJ2-2 and V is TRBV7-3; tentatively, D is TRBD1 (5 bases). Germline assignment: CDR1 SGHTA and CDR2 FQGTGA. The CDR3 length is 16 residues. The V and J ends lost 1 base and 1 base respectively, with 10 bases between them. CDR3 region: CASSLSWGGNTGELFF. The CDR3 DNA is TGTGCCAGCAGCTTAAGCTGGGGCGGGAACACCGGGGAGCTGTTTTTT.

This clonotype showed up just a few times. The chain links TRBV6-2 or TRBV6-3 to TRBJ2-1, with 8 bases that match TRBD2. This CDR3 comprises 14 residues. CDR1 is MNHEY and CDR2 is SVGEGT in the germline V gene. V gave up 1 base and J gave up 7 bases; unmatched junction bases: 3. The CDR3 is CASSYFSGSNEQFF. CDR3 coding DNA: TGTGCCAGCAGTTACTTCAGCGGGAGTAATGAGCAGTTCTTC.

This clonotype was found a few times. This rearrangement joins TRBV12-3 or TRBV12-4 to TRBJ1-6; weak D call: TRBD1 (5 bases). V dropped 3 bases and J dropped 14 bases, with 17 bases sitting between them. This CDR3 is built from 14 residues. DNA for the CDR3: TGTGCCAGCAGTTTTAAGAGGGGAAAGAGGTCCCTCCACTTT. It translates to CASSFKRGKRSLHF.

This clonotype was detected many times. This chain joins TRBV28 and TRBJ2-2; D possibly corresponds to TRBD1 (7 bases). The CDR3 totals 15 residues. V lost 5 bases and J lost 5, with 15 bases in between. Per the germline V gene, CDR1 is MDHEN and CDR2 is SYDVKM. CDR3 region: CASSPTGRFTGELFF. CDR3 sequence (DNA): TGTGCCAGCAGTCCGACAGGGAGGTTTACCGGGGAGCTGTTTTTT.

The sample holds a few counts of this clonotype. The chain couples TRBV29-1 to TRBJ2-7, with D maybe TRBD2 (7 bases). V dropped 5 bases and J dropped 1 base, with 12 bases sitting between them. CDR1 SQVTM and CDR2 ANQGSEA come from the germline V gene. The CDR3 totals 13 residues. The CDR3 loop is CSVRRGPSYEQYF. The CDR3, as DNA: TGCAGCGTTAGGCGGGGGCCGTCCTACGAGCAGTACTTC.

This clonotype was recorded at least ten times. CDR3 residues: CASSPATNSPLHF. CDR3 DNA sequence: TGTGCCAGCAGCCCCGCGACGAATTCACCCCTCCACTTT. The V and J genes are TRBV7-9 and TRBJ1-6; D not resolved. The CDR3 covers 13 residues. V lost 5 bases and J lost 7, with 9 bases in between. In germline, CDR1 is SEHNR, CDR2 FQNEAQ (reference sequence).

In its sample, this clonotype was seen a few times. The chain links TRBV7-9 to TRBJ2-7; a weak D match, TRBD1 (6 bases). Germline V gene data show CDR1 as SEHNR and CDR2 as FQNEAQ (reference sequence). The CDR3 is made up of 15 amino acids. V lost 1 base to trimming and J lost 2 bases, with 12 bases between them. The CDR3 here is CASSLGTEAPYEQYF. CDR3 nucleotide sequence: TGTGCCAGCAGCTTAGGGACAGAAGCCCCCTACGAGCAGTACTTC. Using reference TRBV7-9 and TRBJ2-7 for the parts outside the CDR3, the full variable domain is DTGVSQNPRHKITKRGQNVTFRCDPISEHNRLYWYRQTLGQGPEFLTYFQNEAQLEKSRLLSDRFSAERPKGSFSTLEIQRTEQGDSAMYLCASSLGTEAPYEQYFGPGTRLTVT.

This clonotype was seen a handful of times. The V and J genes are TRBV27 and TRBJ1-6; possibly TRBD1 for D (6 bases). Germline V CDR1 and CDR2: MNHEY, SMNVEV (reference sequence). With 2 bases removed from V and 7 bases from J, the gap between germline ends came to 12 bases. The CDR3 extends over 15 amino acids. This CDR3 is CASSLNGQGNSPLHF. CDR3 nucleotide sequence: TGTGCCAGCAGTTTAAATGGTCAGGGGAATTCACCCCTCCACTTT.

The chain links TRBV5-6 to TRBJ1-5; no clear D. The CDR3 totals 14 residues. The V gene lost 2 bases and the J gene lost 5 bases, with 11 bases spanning the gap. Germline V gene lookup returns CDR1 SGHDT and CDR2 YYEEEE. The CDR3 sequence: CASSLGGGYQPQHF. The CDR3 DNA sequence: TGTGCCAGCAGCTTAGGAGGAGGGTATCAGCCCCAGCATTTT.

The chain uses TRBV19 and TRBJ1-1; D might be TRBD1 (6 bases). The CDR3 contains 13 residues. Trimming stripped 6 bases from V and 6 bases from J, with 14 bases between. Germline V gene lookup returns CDR1 LNHDA and CDR2 SQIVND (reference sequence). The CDR3 DNA follows: TGTGCCAGTAGCCGCCCGGGGGCCCCTGAAGCTTTCTTT. This codes for CASSRPGAPEAFF.